The clone carrying this T cell receptor beta chain was recorded once. Its antigen remains unknown. This specimen belongs to a study of T cell responses to AZD1222 COVID-19 vaccine. Study observations and caveats: Spike-specific TCRs gained breadth and depth after people received two AZD1222 doses. White British donors predominated, females outnumbered males, and clonal diversity was possibly underestimated.

Trimming pared 4 bases from V and 2 bases from J, leaving 8 bases between. The CDR3 consists of 13 residues. The germline V gene encodes CDR1 KGHDR and CDR2 SFDVKD. Clones were sequenced by immunoSEQ multiplex PCR, and TCRdb holds only the in-frame ones, with some missing. The table has around 190,000 clones, about 90% seen once. The sequencing here drew on peripheral blood, taken 28 days after the second AZD1222 dose. The chain recombines TRBV24-1 with TRBJ2-7, with D possibly matching TRBD2 (5 bases). The TCR originated in an adult who received the AZD1222 COVID-19 vaccine. The CDR3 sequence: CATSDPGTYEQYF. CDR3 nucleotides: TGTGCCACCAGTGACCCCGGGACCTACGAGCAGTACTTC.